Sequencing of this T cell receptor beta chain was carried out in a study of blood T cells in healthy people across ages. The CDR3 loop spans 13 amino acids. Trimming removed 8 bases from V and 3 bases from J, with 13 bases in between. Per the germline V gene, CDR1 is SNHLY and CDR2 is FYNNEI. Isolation recovered at least 6.5 million PBMCs from every sample. For this clonotype: The antigen remains undetermined.

Study findings and constraints: Strong correlation was found linking TCR beta diversity to naive T cell percentage.

Then a second PCR, running about 6 to 12 cycles, was carried out with a sample-barcoded 5' primer and a J-beta primer mix. TCRdb recomputed calls from the 5' RACE reads with MiXCR, one row per CDR3 protein. The sample has 1,500,000 or so distinct CDR3 sequences, almost 60% seen once; the top ten hold approximately 7%. The material sequenced was blood. J is TRBJ2-5 and V is TRBV2, with D possibly TRBD2 on 6 matching bases. This TCR was recovered from a man younger than 30 in good health. This CDR3 reads CASAGTPKETQYF. DNA of the CDR3: TGTGCCAGCGCCGGGACTCCCAAAGAGACCCAGTACTTC.